These 19 T cell receptor beta chains originate from one sample sequenced in a study of blood T cell repertoires in COVID-19. Assay: immunoSEQ multiplex PCR; the TCRdb copy retains only in-frame clones and omits some. In the table there are roughly 700,000 clones, 75% to 90% of which are singletons. Sequencing was performed on peripheral blood. These receptors came from a woman aged 18-29 years with acute or convalescent COVID-19.

This clone was detected only a few times. The genes are TRBV25-1 and TRBJ1-1, with a tentative D call TRBD1 (5 bases). Germline V CDR1 and CDR2: MGHDK, SYGVNS. Trimming cost V 7 bases and J 4 bases, with 13 bases left between them. This CDR3 contains 13 residues. CDR3 nucleotides: TGTGCCAGCATACAGGCGAAGGGCACTGAAGCTTTCTTT. Translated, it gives CASIQAKGTEAFF.

The gene calls are TRBV5-1 and TRBJ2-1; TRBD1 is a possible D gene (5 bases). Germline CDR1 and CDR2: SGHRS and YFSETQ. With 3 bases removed from V and 6 bases from J, the gap between germline ends came to 10 bases. The length of the CDR3 is 13 residues. In DNA, the CDR3 is TGCGCCAGCAGCTACAGGCCTACCAATGAGCAGTTCTTC. This translates into CASSYRPTNEQFF.

The V gene is TRBV7-9, the J gene TRBJ2-7, with D possibly being TRBD1 (5 bases). The CDR3 is 14 residues long. The ends were cut back, 5 bases at V and 2 bases at J, with 13 bases in the middle. Germline V gene lookup returns CDR1 SEHNR and CDR2 FQNEAQ (reference sequence). The CDR3 nucleotides are TGTGCCAGCAGCCCCCTGGACACTACCTACGAGCAGTACTTC. Its protein product is CASSPLDTTYEQYF.

V gene TRBV30 combines with J gene TRBJ1-1; D call uncertain. V shed 4 bases and J shed 5 bases, with 11 bases lying between them. This CDR3 has 12 residues. CDR1 and CDR2 from the germline V gene are GTSNPN and SVGIG (reference sequence). CDR3: CAWIFRRTEAFF. The CDR3 bases are TGTGCCTGGATTTTTCGGCGGACTGAAGCTTTCTTT.

This rearrangement joins TRBV5-1 to TRBJ2-6, with D possibly TRBD2 on 5 matching bases. Germline CDR1 is SGHRS and CDR2 is YFSETQ. The ends were cut back, 4 bases at V and 0 bases at J, with 14 bases in the middle. The CDR3 consists of 17 residues. CDR3 sequence: CASSLLQRTSGANVLTF. For the CDR3, the DNA is TGCGCCAGCAGCCTACTACAGCGGACCTCTGGGGCCAACGTCCTGACTTTC. Filled out from reference TRBV5-1 and TRBJ2-6, the complete variable domain reads KAGVTQTPRYLIKTRGQQVTLSCSPISGHRSVSWYQQTPGQGLQFLFEYFSETQRNKGNFPGRFSGRQFSNSRSEMNVSTLELGDSALYLCASSLLQRTSGANVLTFGAGSRLTVL.

This sequence joins TRBV29-1 and TRBJ1-2; 9 positions agree with TRBD1. The CDR3 is made up of 16 amino acids. Germline values: CDR1 SQVTM, CDR2 ANQGSEA. V dropped 4 bases and J dropped 4; count of bases not matched to a gene: 13. The CDR3 is CSVVAEGDRDGYGYTF. In DNA, the CDR3 is TGCAGCGTTGTAGCGGAGGGGGACAGGGATGGCTATGGCTACACCTTC.

The rearrangement joins TRBV20-1 to TRBJ1-2; D ambiguous. The CDR3 sequence is 11 residues long. CDR1 and CDR2 from the germline V gene are DFQATT and SNEGSKA (reference sequence). Trimming shortened V by 5 bases and J by 7 bases, and 11 bases separated the two germline ends. The CDR3 loop is CSADYSPGYTF. CDR3 nucleotides: TGCAGTGCTGACTACAGTCCTGGCTACACCTTC.

This chain joins TRBV29-1 and TRBJ1-2, with a weak D call TRBD1 (6 bases). The V gene lost 6 bases and the J gene lost 6 bases, with 20 bases spanning the gap. In germline, CDR1 is SQVTM, CDR2 ANQGSEA. This CDR3 contains 14 residues. Written as DNA, the CDR3 is TGCAGCGTAATGATTGGCAGGGGAGGGGATGGCTACACCTTC. Translation gives CSVMIGRGGDGYTF.

The V call is TRBV11-2, the J call TRBJ1-2, with D hard to call. V was cut by 2 bases and J by 8 bases, with 18 bases left in between. The length of the CDR3 is 15 residues. The germline V gene has CDR1 SGHAT and CDR2 FQNNGV. The DNA for the CDR3 is TGTGCCAGCAGCTTAATCGGGGAGGGTCCTAGGGGCTACACCTTC. Protein product: CASSLIGEGPRGYTF.

The V and J genes are TRBV19 and TRBJ1-2; no reliable D call. This CDR3 comprises 13 residues. Germline V gene sequence: CDR1 LNHDA, CDR2 SQIVND (reference sequence). Deletions cut 3 bases from V and 2 bases from J, with 7 bases between. For the CDR3, the DNA is TGTGCCAGTAGTATCGGCAGGAACTATGGCTACACCTTC. Its translation is CASSIGRNYGYTF.

J is TRBJ2-7 and V is TRBV5-1; tentative D call: TRBD1 (6 bases). V lost 0 bases and J 3 bases, leaving 10 bases between the germline ends. The germline gives CDR1 SGHRS, CDR2 YFSETQ. The CDR3 runs 14 residues. The CDR3 protein is CASSLDRADYEQYF. DNA for the CDR3: TGCGCCAGCAGCTTGGACAGGGCCGACTACGAGCAGTACTTC. Full variable domain (rest looked up from reference TRBV5-1 and TRBJ2-7): KAGVTQTPRYLIKTRGQQVTLSCSPISGHRSVSWYQQTPGQGLQFLFEYFSETQRNKGNFPGRFSGRQFSNSRSEMNVSTLELGDSALYLCASSLDRADYEQYFGPGTRLTVT.

J is TRBJ2-7 and V is TRBV2, with a tentative D call TRBD1 (5 bases). The CDR3 sequence is 17 residues long. Germline V gives CDR1 SNHLY, CDR2 FYNNEI. Trimming left V 6 bases short and J 2 bases short, with 23 bases between. The CDR3 loop is CASRPPLWQGGPYEQYF. CDR3 nucleotide sequence: TGTGCCAGCAGGCCTCCCTTATGGCAGGGTGGTCCCTACGAGCAGTACTTC.

The chain couples TRBV18 to TRBJ2-7; a possible D gene is TRBD1 (6 bases). V dropped 6 bases and J dropped 6 bases, with 15 bases sitting between them. Germline V gives CDR1 KGHSH, CDR2 LQKENI. This CDR3 region has 13 residues. This CDR3 reads CASSPDSLGEQYF. CDR3 DNA: TGTGCCAGCTCCCCGGACAGTCTTGGCGAGCAGTACTTC.

The V call is TRBV6-6, the J call TRBJ1-5; D is ambiguous. V was trimmed by 8 bases and J by 0 bases, leaving 8 bases between them. The V gene's germline CDR1 is MNHNY and CDR2 SVGAGI (reference sequence). This CDR3 is 13 amino acids long. As DNA, the CDR3 is TGTGCCAGCGAGAGATATAGCAATCAGCCCCAGCATTTT. Its translation: CASERYSNQPQHF.

The gene calls are TRBV27 and TRBJ1-2, with D tentatively TRBD1 (5 bases). Trimming cost V 8 bases and J 8 bases, with 18 bases left between them. CDR1 is MNHEY, CDR2 SMNVEV, per germline (reference sequence). The CDR3 loop spans 13 amino acids. The CDR3 DNA reads as TGTGCCAGCCGCCTTAATATCGGGGGGGGCTACACCTTC. As protein: CASRLNIGGGYTF.

This clone was found a few times. Here the CDR3 reads CAIRASGTGGVNYGYTF. The CDR3 DNA reads TGTGCCATCCGAGCCTCCGGGACAGGGGGCGTCAACTATGGCTACACCTTC. The genes are TRBV5-4 and TRBJ1-2; the match to TRBD1 covers 12 bases. Germline trimming cut 9 bases from V and 2 bases from J; bases unmatched to any gene: 14. The CDR3 has 17 amino acids. Per germline, CDR1 SGHNT and CDR2 YYREEE (reference sequence).

J is TRBJ2-3 and V is TRBV11-1; TRBD1 aligns across 10 bases. The CDR3 spans 15 residues. Germline loops: CDR1 SGHAT, CDR2 FQDESV (reference sequence). Germline trimming cut 5 bases from V and 3 bases from J; bases unmatched to any gene: 5. The DNA of the CDR3 is TGTGCCAGCAGCCGCCCGGGACAGGGGACAGATACGCAGTATTTT. Encoded protein: CASSRPGQGTDTQYF.

This chain connects TRBV6-5 to TRBJ1-2; D not certain. The CDR3 has 13 amino acids. Trimming left V 8 bases short and J 8 bases short, with 18 bases between. Germline V CDR1 and CDR2: MNHEY, SVGAGI. CDR3 region: CASAPSRGRGYTF. Written as DNA, the CDR3 is TGTGCCAGCGCACCCTCGCGGGGTAGAGGCTACACCTTC.

The chain joins TRBV24-1 to TRBJ1-1; no firm D call. CDR3 length: 13 residues. Germline lookup yields CDR1 KGHDR and CDR2 SFDVKD. Trimming took 1 base from V and 0 from J, leaving 2 bases between them. The CDR3 region has the DNA TGTGCCACCAGTGATTTCATGAACACTGAAGCTTTCTTT. As protein: CATSDFMNTEAFF.